The 20 T cell receptor beta chains presented below share a single source sample, sequenced in a study of T cell responses to AZD1222 COVID-19 vaccine. TCRdb keeps only in-frame clones here, not all; method: immunoSEQ multiplex PCR. The sample carries roughly 97,000 clones, 86% recorded once. The source material was peripheral blood, sampled 28 days after the second dose of the MenACWY control vaccine. The receptors were gathered from an adult who received the MenACWY meningococcal vaccine as a control.

The gene calls are TRBV6-5 and TRBJ1-1; 8 positions match TRBD1. CDR3 length equals 15 residues. Germline V gene data show CDR1 as MNHEY and CDR2 as SVGAGI. Trimming at V came to 7 bases and at J to 4 bases, leaving 11 bases not matched to a gene. The CDR3 spells CASILPPTGGTEAFF. The CDR3 coding sequence is TGTGCCAGCATATTACCACCCACAGGGGGCACTGAAGCTTTCTTT.

This chain uses TRBV6-1 with TRBJ2-3; TRBD2 might be the D (5 bases). This CDR3 comprises 13 residues. V dropped 1 base and J dropped 5 bases, with 7 bases sitting between them. The V gene's germline CDR1 is MNHNS and CDR2 SASEGT. The CDR3 loop is CASSEVRGDTQYF. The CDR3, as DNA: TGTGCCAGCAGTGAAGTTCGGGGAGATACGCAGTATTTT.

This chain links TRBV4-3 with TRBJ2-1; tentative D call: TRBD1 (6 bases). The germline CDR1 and CDR2 sequences are LGHNA and YSLEER. Trimming stripped 4 bases from V and 0 bases from J, with 13 bases between. CDR3 length equals 16 residues. The CDR3 loop is CASSLGQRSSYNEQFF. DNA of the CDR3: TGCGCCAGCAGCCTCGGACAGCGAAGCTCCTACAATGAGCAGTTCTTC.

CDR3 sequence reads: CASSRWVHNSDYSNQPQHF. CDR3 coding DNA: TGCGCCAGCAGTCGCTGGGTGCACAATAGCGACTATAGCAATCAGCCCCAGCATTTT. This sequence joins TRBV23-1 and TRBJ1-5; D uncertain. TRBV23-1 has ORF status, its function being uncertain. The CDR3 sequence is 19 residues long. V was shortened by 4 bases and J by 0 bases, with 22 bases between the two germline ends.

The CDR3 nucleotides are TGTGCCAGCAGCTTCGGTCGATCCCGGGGGGGAGAGACCCAGTACTTC. Its protein is CASSFGRSRGGETQYF. The V call is TRBV7-6, the J call TRBJ2-5, with TRBD2 matching 8 bases. The CDR3 extends over 16 amino acids. CDR1 is SGHVS and CDR2 is FNYEAQ in the germline V gene. The V segment lost 3 bases and the J segment 4 bases; nucleotides outside the gene matches: 10.

This clone was seen just once. The V call is TRBV19, the J call TRBJ2-1; a weak D match, TRBD1 (5 bases). CDR1 and CDR2 (germline): LNHDA, SQIVND (reference sequence). V lost 3 bases to trimming and J lost 5 bases, with 8 bases between them. CDR3 size: 13 residues. The CDR3 DNA reads TGTGCCAGTAGTATCCGACAGAACAATGAGCAGTTCTTC. Its translation is CASSIRQNNEQFF.

The rearrangement uses TRBV19 and TRBJ2-7; the D is unclear. V was cut by 3 bases and J by 5 bases, with 8 bases left in between. Per germline, CDR1 LNHDA and CDR2 SQIVND (reference sequence). The CDR3 loop spans 12 amino acids. The CDR3 region has the DNA TGTGCCAGTAGTATTAAGTACGACGAGCAGTACTTC. This sequence encodes CASSIKYDEQYF.

The chain uses TRBV7-2 and TRBJ1-2; D not resolved. CDR1 and CDR2 from the germline V gene are SGHTA and FQGNSA. Trimming stripped 4 bases from V and 7 bases from J, with 13 bases between. CDR3 length: 13 amino acids. CDR3 residues: CASSSAGEGGYTF. In DNA, the CDR3 is TGTGCCAGCAGCTCGGCCGGGGAGGGTGGCTACACCTTC.

This rearrangement joins TRBV27 to TRBJ2-1; 13 positions agree with TRBD2. Germline V gene data show CDR1 as MNHEY and CDR2 as SMNVEV (reference sequence). J gave up 0 bases and V 6 bases, and 2 bases lay outside the gene matches. The CDR3 sequence is 16 residues long. The CDR3 sequence: CASRRLAGGSYNEQFF. CDR3 nucleotides: TGTGCCAGCAGGAGACTAGCGGGGGGCTCCTACAATGAGCAGTTCTTC.

With respect to this clone: Germline is not matched at one junction end, which may reflect a read error. The chain carries TRBV11-1 and TRBJ2-1; 11 bases align to TRBD2. The CDR3 is 16 amino acids. The V gene's germline CDR1 is SGHAT and CDR2 FQDESV (reference sequence). CDR3 sequence: CAGSFRTSGGLDEQFF. CDR3 nucleotides: TGTGCCGGCAGCTTCCGAACTAGCGGGGGCCTGGATGAGCAGTTCTTC.

The chain carries TRBV11-2 and TRBJ1-4, with TRBD1 as a possible D gene (5 bases). Trimming shortened V by 1 base and J by 8 bases, and 11 bases separated the two germline ends. This CDR3 spans 14 amino acids. Germline CDR1 is SGHAT and CDR2 is FQNNGV. CDR3 amino acids: CASSLAGMNEKLFF. The CDR3 DNA is TGTGCCAGCAGCTTAGCAGGGATGAACGAAAAACTGTTTTTT.

CDR3 in amino acids: CASGEDSDGTGELFF. CDR3 bases: TGTGCCAGCGGAGAAGATTCGGACGGGACCGGGGAGCTGTTTTTT. The chain is built from TRBV7-9 and TRBJ2-2; D remains ambiguous. Germline lookup yields CDR1 SEHNR and CDR2 FQNEAQ (reference sequence). The CDR3 consists of 15 residues. Trimming removed 8 bases at V and 5 bases at J, with 18 bases between.

This chain links TRBV4-1 with TRBJ2-2; perhaps TRBD2 as D (7 bases). This CDR3 has 18 residues. Germline V gives CDR1 MGHRA, CDR2 YSYEKL. Trimming removed 3 bases at V and 5 bases at J, with 22 bases between. Here the CDR3 reads CASSHPRLGRGGTGELFF. The CDR3 nucleotides read TGCGCCAGCAGCCACCCTCGTTTGGGAAGGGGGGGTACCGGGGAGCTGTTTTTT.

The J gene is TRBJ1-3, the V gene TRBV6-2 or TRBV6-3; 9 bases map to TRBD1. J gave up 0 bases and V 5 bases, and 17 bases lay outside the gene matches. The length of the CDR3 is 20 residues. CDR1 MNHEY and CDR2 SVGEGT come from the germline V gene. The CDR3 reads CASSGPPRTGESRSGNTIYF. CDR3 in DNA: TGTGCCAGCAGTGGACCTCCCCGGACAGGGGAATCCCGCTCTGGAAACACCATATATTTT.

V is TRBV6-6 and J is TRBJ2-7; D remains unclear. Deletions cut 6 bases from V and 0 bases from J, with 12 bases between. Germline V gene lookup returns CDR1 MNHNY and CDR2 SVGAGI (reference sequence). This CDR3 is built from 14 residues. CDR3 sequence: CASRSTAASYEQYF. For the CDR3, the DNA is TGTGCCAGCAGATCGACTGCTGCCTCCTACGAGCAGTACTTC.

The chain is built from TRBV7-8 and TRBJ1-1; a possible D gene is TRBD1 (6 bases). Trimming left V 1 base short and J 6 bases short, with 12 bases between. The germline CDR1 and CDR2 sequences are SGHVS and FQNEAQ. CDR3 size: 14 residues. The CDR3 bases are TGTGCCAGCAGCTTAGGCCCCACAGGGTCTGAAGCTTTCTTT. Translated: CASSLGPTGSEAFF.

The gene calls are TRBV9 and TRBJ2-7; D not certain. In germline, CDR1 is SGDLS, CDR2 YYNGEE. The CDR3 has 14 residues. With 3 bases removed from V and 2 bases from J, the gap between germline ends came to 12 bases. The CDR3 loop is CASSDGVAPYEQYF. The CDR3 DNA is TGTGCCAGCAGCGACGGAGTGGCGCCCTACGAGCAGTACTTC.

Worth noting for this clone: The sample contains more than one DNA sequence encoding this CDR3. The chain joins TRBV11-2 to TRBJ1-3; D is possibly TRBD1 (6 bases). Between the trimmed V and J ends, which lost 1 base and 2 bases, there was a span of 6 bases. CDR3 length: 14 amino acids. The germline gives CDR1 SGHAT, CDR2 FQNNGV. The CDR3 DNA reads as TGTGCCAGCAGCTTAGGGACAGCTGGAAACACCATATATTTT. The encoded protein is CASSLGTAGNTIYF.

This sequence joins TRBV28 and TRBJ2-3; 15 positions match TRBD2. Germline loops: CDR1 MDHEN, CDR2 SYDVKM. This CDR3 region has 22 residues. V gave up 8 bases and J gave up 2 bases; unmatched junction bases: 23. CDR3 DNA: TGTGCCAGCTCGACCCCAGAAGCCGGGACTAGCGGGGGGTTAGGGATCACAGATACGCAGTATTTT. Amino acids: CASSTPEAGTSGGLGITDTQYF.

CDR3 sequence: CASSQGPGGGETQYF. The CDR3 region has the DNA TGCGCCAGCAGCCAAGGGCCCGGGGGTGGGGAGACCCAGTACTTC. This chain links TRBV4-1 with TRBJ2-5; a possible D gene is TRBD2 (6 bases). V dropped 1 base and J dropped 5 bases, with 14 bases sitting between them. Germline V lookup: CDR1 MGHRA, CDR2 YSYEKL. The CDR3 spans 15 residues.